Reported below is one T cell receptor beta chain. The V gene end was trimmed by 5 bases and the J gene end by 7 bases; junction bases not matched to a gene: 5. Germline lookup yields CDR1 SGHKS and CDR2 YYEKEE (reference sequence). The length of the CDR3 is 13 residues. Primers for the PCR totalled 60 Vbeta and 13 Jbeta. Method: immunoSEQ multiplex PCR; TCRdb's copy keeps in-frame clones and lacks some. The sample has 100,000 to 150,000 clones, and its top ten clones hold around 2.7%. This sample stems from a study of cytomegalovirus exposure and HLA in healthy donors. Study-wide context: Sequencing of about 179 million T cells in an earlier analysis found around 100 million unique TCR beta sequences.

Sequenced: PBMCs. This chain joins TRBV5-5 and TRBJ1-2, with 10 bases matching TRBD1. This clonotype originated in a man between 25 and 39 years old in good health and CMV-seronegative. CDR3 residues: CASSRDRGLGYTF. The CDR3 DNA is TGTGCCAGCAGTCGTGACAGGGGGCTTGGCTACACCTTC.